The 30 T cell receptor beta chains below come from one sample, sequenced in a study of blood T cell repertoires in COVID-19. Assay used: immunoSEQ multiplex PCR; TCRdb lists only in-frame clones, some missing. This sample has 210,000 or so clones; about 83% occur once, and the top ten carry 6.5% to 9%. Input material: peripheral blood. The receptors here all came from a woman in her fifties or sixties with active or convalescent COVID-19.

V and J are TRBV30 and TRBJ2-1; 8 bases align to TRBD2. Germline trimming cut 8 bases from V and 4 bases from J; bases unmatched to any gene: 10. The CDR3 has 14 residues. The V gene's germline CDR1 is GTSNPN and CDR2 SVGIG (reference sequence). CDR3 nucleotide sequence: TGTGCCATGGCAGTTGCTAGCGGGTACAATGAGCAGTTCTTC. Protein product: CAMAVASGYNEQFF.

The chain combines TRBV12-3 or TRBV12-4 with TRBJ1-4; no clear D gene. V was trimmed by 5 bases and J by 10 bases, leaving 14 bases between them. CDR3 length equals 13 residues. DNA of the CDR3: TGTGCCAGCAGTCCCTTAGAAACGGGAAAACTGTTTTTT. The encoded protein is CASSPLETGKLFF.

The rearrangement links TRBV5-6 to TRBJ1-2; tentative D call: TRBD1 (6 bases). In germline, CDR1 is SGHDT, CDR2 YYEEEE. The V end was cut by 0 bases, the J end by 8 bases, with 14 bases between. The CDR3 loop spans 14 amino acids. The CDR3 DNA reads TGTGCCAGCAGCTTGGGTCAGGGGCAGGAGGGCTACACCTTC. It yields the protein CASSLGQGQEGYTF. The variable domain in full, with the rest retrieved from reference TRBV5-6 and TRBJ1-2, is DAGVTQSPTHLIKTRGQQVTLRCSPKSGHDTVSWYQQALGQGPQFIFQYYEEEERQRGNFPDRFSGHQFPNYSSELNVNALLLGDSALYLCASSLGQGQEGYTFGSGTRLTVV.

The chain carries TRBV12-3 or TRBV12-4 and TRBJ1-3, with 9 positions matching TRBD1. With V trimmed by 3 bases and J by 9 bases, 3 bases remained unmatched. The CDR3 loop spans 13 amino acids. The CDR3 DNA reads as TGTGCCAGCAGTTTGGAGACAGGGGGCACCATATATTTT. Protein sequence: CASSLETGGTIYF.

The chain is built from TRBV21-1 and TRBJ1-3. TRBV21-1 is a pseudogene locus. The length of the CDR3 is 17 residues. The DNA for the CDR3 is TGTCCCACCACCAACCACGCCCGGGGGGGGCGCGGAAACACCATATATTTT. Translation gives CPTTNHARGGRGNTIYF.

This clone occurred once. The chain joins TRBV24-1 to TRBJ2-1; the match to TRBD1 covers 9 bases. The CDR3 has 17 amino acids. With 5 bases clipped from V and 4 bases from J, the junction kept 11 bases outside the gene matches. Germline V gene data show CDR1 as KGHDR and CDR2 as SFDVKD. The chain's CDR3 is CATSADRGNYLYNEQFF. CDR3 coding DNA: TGTGCCACCAGTGCGGACAGGGGAAATTATCTTTACAATGAGCAGTTCTTC.

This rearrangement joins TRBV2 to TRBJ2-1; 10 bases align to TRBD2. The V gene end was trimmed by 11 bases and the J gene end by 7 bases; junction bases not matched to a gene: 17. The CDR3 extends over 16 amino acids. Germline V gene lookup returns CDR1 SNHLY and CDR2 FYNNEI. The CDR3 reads CARQALGLAQSNEQFF. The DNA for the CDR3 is TGTGCCCGCCAAGCCCTGGGACTAGCGCAAAGTAATGAGCAGTTCTTC.

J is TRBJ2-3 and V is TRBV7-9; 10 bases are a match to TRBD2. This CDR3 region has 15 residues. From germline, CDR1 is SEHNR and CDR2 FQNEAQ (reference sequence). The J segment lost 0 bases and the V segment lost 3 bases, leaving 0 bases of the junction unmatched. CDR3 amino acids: CASSLGLASTDTQYF. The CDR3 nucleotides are TGTGCCAGCAGCTTGGGACTAGCGAGCACAGATACGCAGTATTTT.

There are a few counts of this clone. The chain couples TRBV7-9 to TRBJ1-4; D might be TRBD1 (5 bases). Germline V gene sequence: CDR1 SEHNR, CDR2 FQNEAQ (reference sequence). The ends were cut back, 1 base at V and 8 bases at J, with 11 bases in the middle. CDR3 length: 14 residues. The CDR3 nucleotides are TGTGCCAGCAGCTTAGTAGGGGTCGGGGAAAAACTGTTTTTT. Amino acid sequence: CASSLVGVGEKLFF.

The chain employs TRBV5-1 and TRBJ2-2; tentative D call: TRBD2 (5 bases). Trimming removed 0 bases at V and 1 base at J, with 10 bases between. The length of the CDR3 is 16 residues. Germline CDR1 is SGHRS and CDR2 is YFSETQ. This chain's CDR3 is CASSLGVRVNTGELFF. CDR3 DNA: TGCGCCAGCAGCTTGGGGGTGAGGGTGAACACCGGGGAGCTGTTTTTT.

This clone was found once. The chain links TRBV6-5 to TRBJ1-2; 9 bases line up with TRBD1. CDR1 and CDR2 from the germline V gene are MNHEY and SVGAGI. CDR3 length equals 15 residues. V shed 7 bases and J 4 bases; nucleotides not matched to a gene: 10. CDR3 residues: CASTRTGAGAYGYTF. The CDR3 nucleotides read TGTGCCAGCACCCGGACAGGGGCGGGGGCCTATGGCTACACCTTC.

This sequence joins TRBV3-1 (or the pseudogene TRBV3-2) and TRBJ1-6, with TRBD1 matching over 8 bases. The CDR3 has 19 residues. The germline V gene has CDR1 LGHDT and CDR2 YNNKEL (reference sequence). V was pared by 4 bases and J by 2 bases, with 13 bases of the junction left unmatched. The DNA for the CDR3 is TGTGCCAGCAGCCCCATCCTCCCGGACAGGGACCCCTATAATTCACCCCTCCACTTT. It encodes CASSPILPDRDPYNSPLHF.

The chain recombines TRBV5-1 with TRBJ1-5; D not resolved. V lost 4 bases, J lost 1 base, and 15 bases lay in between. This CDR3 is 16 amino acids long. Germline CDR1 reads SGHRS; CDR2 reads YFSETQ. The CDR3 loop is CASSPPMCRSNQPQHF. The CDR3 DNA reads TGCGCCAGCAGCCCCCCGATGTGCAGGAGCAATCAGCCCCAGCATTTT.

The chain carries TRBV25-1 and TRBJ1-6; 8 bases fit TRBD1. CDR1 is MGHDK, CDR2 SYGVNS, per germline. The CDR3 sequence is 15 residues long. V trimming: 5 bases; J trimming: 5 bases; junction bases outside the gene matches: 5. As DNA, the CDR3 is TGTGCCAGCAGTAAACAGGGGGGTGATAATTCACCCCTCCACTTT. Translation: CASSKQGGDNSPLHF. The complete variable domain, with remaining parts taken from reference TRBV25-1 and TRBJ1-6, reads EADIYQTPRYLVIGTGKKITLECSQTMGHDKMYWYQQDPGMELHLIHYSYGVNSTEKGDLSSESTVSRIRTEHFPLTLESARPSHTSQYLCASSKQGGDNSPLHFGNGTRLTVT.

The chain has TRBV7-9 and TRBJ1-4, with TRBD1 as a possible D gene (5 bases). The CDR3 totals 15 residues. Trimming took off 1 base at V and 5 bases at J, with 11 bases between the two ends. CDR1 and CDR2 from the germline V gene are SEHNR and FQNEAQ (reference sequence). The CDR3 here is CASSLEVTENEKLFF. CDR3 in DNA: TGTGCCAGCAGCTTAGAGGTGACAGAGAATGAAAAACTGTTTTTT. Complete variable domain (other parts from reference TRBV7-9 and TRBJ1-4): DTGVSQNPRHKITKRGQNVTFRCDPISEHNRLYWYRQTLGQGPEFLTYFQNEAQLEKSRLLSDRFSAERPKGSFSTLEIQRTEQGDSAMYLCASSLEVTENEKLFFGSGTQLSVL.

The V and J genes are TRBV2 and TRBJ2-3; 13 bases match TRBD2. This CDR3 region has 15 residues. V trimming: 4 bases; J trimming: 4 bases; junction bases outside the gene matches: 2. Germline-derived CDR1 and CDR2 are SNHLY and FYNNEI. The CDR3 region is CASSVLAGGADTQYF. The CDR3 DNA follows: TGTGCCAGCAGTGTACTAGCGGGGGGGGCAGATACGCAGTATTTT.

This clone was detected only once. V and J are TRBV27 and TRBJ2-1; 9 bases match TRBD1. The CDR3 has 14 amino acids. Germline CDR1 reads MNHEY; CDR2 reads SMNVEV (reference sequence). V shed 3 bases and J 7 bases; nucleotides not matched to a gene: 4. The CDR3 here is CASSLLGQGNEQFF. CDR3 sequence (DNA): TGTGCCAGCAGTTTGCTCGGACAGGGGAATGAGCAGTTCTTC.

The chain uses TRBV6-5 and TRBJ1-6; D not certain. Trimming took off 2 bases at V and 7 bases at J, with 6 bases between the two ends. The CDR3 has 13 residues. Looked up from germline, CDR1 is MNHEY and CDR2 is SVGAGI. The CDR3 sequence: CASSYDTNSPLHF. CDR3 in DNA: TGTGCCAGCAGTTACGACACGAATTCACCCCTCCACTTT.

CDR3 loop: CASWGWDSSYGYTF. The CDR3 coding sequence is TGTGCCAGTTGGGGGTGGGACAGTTCCTATGGCTACACCTTC. The chain couples TRBV27 to TRBJ1-2, with TRBD1 identical over 7 bases. Germline CDR1 reads MNHEY; CDR2 reads SMNVEV (reference sequence). The junction had 11 bases not matched to a gene; V was cut back by 9 bases and J by 4 bases. This CDR3 spans 14 amino acids.

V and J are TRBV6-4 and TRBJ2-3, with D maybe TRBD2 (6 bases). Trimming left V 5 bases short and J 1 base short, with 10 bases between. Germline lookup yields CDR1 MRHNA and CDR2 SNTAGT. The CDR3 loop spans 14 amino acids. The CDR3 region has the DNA TGTGCCAGCAGTACTAGCCCAGGCACAGATACGCAGTATTTT. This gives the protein CASSTSPGTDTQYF.

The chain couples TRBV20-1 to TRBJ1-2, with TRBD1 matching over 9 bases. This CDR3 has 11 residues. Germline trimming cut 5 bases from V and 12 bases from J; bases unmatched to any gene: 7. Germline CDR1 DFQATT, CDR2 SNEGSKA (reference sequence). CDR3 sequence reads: CSAGGDRVHTF. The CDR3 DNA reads TGCAGTGCTGGGGGGGACAGGGTCCACACCTTC.

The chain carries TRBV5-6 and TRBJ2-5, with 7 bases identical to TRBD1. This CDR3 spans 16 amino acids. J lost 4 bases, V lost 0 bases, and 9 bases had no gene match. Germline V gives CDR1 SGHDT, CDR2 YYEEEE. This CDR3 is CASSLVIQGVGETQYF. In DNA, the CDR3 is TGTGCCAGCAGCTTGGTAATTCAGGGGGTTGGAGAGACCCAGTACTTC. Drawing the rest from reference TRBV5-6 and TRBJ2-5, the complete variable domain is DAGVTQSPTHLIKTRGQQVTLRCSPKSGHDTVSWYQQALGQGPQFIFQYYEEEERQRGNFPDRFSGHQFPNYSSELNVNALLLGDSALYLCASSLVIQGVGETQYFGPGTRLLVL.

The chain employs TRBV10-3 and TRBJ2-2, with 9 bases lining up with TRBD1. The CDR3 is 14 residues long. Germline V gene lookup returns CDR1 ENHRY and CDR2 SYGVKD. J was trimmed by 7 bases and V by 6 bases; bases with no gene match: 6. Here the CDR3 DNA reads TGTGCCATCAGCCAACAGGGGGCGGACGGGGAGCTGTTTTTT. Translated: CAISQQGADGELFF.

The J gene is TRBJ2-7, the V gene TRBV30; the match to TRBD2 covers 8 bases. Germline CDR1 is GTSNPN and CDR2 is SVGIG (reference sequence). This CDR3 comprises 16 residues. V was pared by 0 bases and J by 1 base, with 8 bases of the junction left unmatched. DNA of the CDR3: TGTGCCTGGAGTGTGGCTAGCGGGCTGATTTCCTACGAGCAGTACTTC. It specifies CAWSVASGLISYEQYF.

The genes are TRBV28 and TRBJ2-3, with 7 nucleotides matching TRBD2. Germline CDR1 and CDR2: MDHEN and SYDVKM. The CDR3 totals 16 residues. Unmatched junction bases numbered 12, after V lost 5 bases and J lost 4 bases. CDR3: CASSLGGGVGPDTQYF. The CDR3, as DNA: TGTGCCAGCAGTCTTGGGGGGGGTGTCGGGCCAGATACGCAGTATTTT.

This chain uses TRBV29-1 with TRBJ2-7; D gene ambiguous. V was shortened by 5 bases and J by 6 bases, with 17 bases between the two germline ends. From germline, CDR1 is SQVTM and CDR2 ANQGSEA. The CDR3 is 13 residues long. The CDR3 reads CSVFGQSGSEQYF. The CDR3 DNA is TGCAGCGTTTTCGGCCAATCCGGGTCCGAGCAGTACTTC.

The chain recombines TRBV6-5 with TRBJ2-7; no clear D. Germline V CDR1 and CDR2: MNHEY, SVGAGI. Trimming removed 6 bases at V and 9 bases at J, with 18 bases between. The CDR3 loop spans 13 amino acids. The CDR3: CASRSPRSSRQYV. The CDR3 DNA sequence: TGTGCCAGCAGGTCCCCGCGGTCATCTCGGCAGTACGTC.

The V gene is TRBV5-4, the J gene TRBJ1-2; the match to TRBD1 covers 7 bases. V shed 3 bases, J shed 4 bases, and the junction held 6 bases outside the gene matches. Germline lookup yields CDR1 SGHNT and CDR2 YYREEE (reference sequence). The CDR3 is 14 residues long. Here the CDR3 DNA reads TGTGCCAGCAGCTCCCCGACAGGGAGCTATGGCTACACCTTC. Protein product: CASSSPTGSYGYTF. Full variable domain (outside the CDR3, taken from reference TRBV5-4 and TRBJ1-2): ETGVTQSPTHLIKTRGQQVTLRCSSQSGHNTVSWYQQALGQGPQFIFQYYREEENGRGNFPPRFSGLQFPNYSSELNVNALELDDSALYLCASSSPTGSYGYTFGSGTRLTVV.

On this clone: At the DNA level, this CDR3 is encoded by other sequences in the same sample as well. In DNA form, the CDR3 reads TGCGCCAGCAGCCTACGACAGGGGGGGACTGAAGCTTTCTTT. Its protein product is CASSLRQGGTEAFF. The rearrangement uses TRBV5-1 and TRBJ1-1; TRBD1 matches 9 bases. Germline V CDR1 and CDR2: SGHRS, YFSETQ. The V gene end was trimmed by 4 bases and the J gene end by 5 bases; junction bases not matched to a gene: 6. This CDR3 has 14 amino acids.

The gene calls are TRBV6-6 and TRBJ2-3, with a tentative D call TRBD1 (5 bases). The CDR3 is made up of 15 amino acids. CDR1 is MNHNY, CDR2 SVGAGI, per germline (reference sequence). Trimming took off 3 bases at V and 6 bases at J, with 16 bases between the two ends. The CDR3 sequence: CASSYGPGSTDTQYF. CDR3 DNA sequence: TGTGCCAGCAGTTATGGCCCAGGGTCCACGGATACGCAGTATTTT.